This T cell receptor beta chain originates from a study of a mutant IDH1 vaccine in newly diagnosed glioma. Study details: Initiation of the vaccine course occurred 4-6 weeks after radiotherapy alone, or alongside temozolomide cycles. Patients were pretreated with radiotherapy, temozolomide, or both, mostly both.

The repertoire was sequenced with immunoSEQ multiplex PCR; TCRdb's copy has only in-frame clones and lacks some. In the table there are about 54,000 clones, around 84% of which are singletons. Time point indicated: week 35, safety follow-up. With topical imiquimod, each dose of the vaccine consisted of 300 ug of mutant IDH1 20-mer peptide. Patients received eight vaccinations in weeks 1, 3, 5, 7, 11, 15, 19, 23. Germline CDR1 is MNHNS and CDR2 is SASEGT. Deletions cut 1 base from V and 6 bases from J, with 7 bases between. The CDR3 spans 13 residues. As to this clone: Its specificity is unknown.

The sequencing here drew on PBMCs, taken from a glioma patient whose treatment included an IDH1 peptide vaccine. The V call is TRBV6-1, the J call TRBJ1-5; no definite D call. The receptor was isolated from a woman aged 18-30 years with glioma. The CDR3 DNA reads TGTGCCAGCAGTGAAGGTACAAGTCAGCCCCAGCATTTT. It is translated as CASSEGTSQPQHF.